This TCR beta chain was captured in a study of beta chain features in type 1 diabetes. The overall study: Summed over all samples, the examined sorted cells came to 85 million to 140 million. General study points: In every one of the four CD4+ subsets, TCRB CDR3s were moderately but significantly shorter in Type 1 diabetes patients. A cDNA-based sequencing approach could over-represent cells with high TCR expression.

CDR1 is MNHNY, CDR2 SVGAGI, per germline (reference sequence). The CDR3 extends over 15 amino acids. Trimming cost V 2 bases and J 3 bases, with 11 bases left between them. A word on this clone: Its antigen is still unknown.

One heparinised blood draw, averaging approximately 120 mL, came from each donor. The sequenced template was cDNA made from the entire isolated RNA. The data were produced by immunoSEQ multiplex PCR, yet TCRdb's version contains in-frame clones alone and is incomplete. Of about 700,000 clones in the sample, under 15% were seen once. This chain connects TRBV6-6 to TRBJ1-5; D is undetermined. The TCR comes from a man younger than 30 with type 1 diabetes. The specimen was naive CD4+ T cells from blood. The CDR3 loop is CASSYPRNVNQPQHF. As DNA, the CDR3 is TGTGCCAGCAGTTACCCCAGAAACGTCAATCAGCCCCAGCATTTT.